This entry describes one T cell receptor (beta chain). What it binds is unknown. The method was immunoSEQ multiplex PCR; TCRdb's version includes in-frame clones alone and lacks a portion of them. The data contain about 200,000 clones, more than 80% of them singletons. The entry originates in a study of T cell responses to AZD1222 COVID-19 vaccine. Study-level findings and limits: There were repertoire samples only from the period after the peak T cell response. The sample set comprised mostly white British donors with more females, and clonal diversity was possibly underestimated. Dominant at 160-218 and 743-854, vaccine-associated CD4 TCRs also spanned spike. Recipients of two AZD1222 doses showed rising Spike-specific TCR breadth and depth.

Germline V CDR1 and CDR2: SEHNR, FQNEAQ (reference sequence). With 5 bases removed from V and 8 bases from J, the gap between germline ends came to 13 bases. This CDR3 is 13 amino acids long. Source: peripheral blood, taken 28 days after the second dose of the MenACWY control vaccine. The clonotype was recovered from an adult who received the MenACWY meningococcal vaccine as a control. The chain couples TRBV7-9 to TRBJ1-3; D not certain. The CDR3 region has the DNA TGTGCCAGCAGCAACAGTGGTCGGGACACCATATATTTT. It is translated as CASSNSGRDTIYF.